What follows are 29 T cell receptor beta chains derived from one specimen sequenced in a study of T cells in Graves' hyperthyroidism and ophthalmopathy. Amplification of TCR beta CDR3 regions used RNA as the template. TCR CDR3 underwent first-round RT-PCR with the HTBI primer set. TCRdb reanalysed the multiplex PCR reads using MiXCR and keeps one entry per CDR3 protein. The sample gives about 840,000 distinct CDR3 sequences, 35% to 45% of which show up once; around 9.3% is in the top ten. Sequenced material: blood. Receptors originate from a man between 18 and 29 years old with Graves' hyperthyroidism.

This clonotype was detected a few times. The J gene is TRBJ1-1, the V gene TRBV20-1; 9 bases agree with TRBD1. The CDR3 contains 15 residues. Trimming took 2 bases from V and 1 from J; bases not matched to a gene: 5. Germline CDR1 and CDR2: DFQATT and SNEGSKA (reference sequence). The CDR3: CSARKWTGENTEAFF. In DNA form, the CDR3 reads TGCAGTGCTAGAAAATGGACAGGGGAGAACACTGAAGCTTTCTTT.

Written as DNA, the CDR3 is TGCAGTGCGAATCCGGGACAGGGGGTTGGTGGCTACACCTTC. Encoded protein: CSANPGQGVGGYTF. The chain recombines TRBV20-1 with TRBJ1-2, with 11 bases matching TRBD1. V gave up 6 bases and J gave up 7 bases; unmatched junction bases: 10. The length of the CDR3 is 14 residues. The germline V gene has CDR1 DFQATT and CDR2 SNEGSKA (reference sequence).

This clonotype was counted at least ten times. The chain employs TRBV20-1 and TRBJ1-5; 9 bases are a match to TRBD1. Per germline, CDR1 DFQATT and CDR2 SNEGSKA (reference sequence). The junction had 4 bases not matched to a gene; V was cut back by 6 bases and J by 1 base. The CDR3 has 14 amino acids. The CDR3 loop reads CSAWDRVSNQPQHF. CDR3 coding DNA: TGCAGTGCCTGGGACAGGGTCAGCAATCAGCCCCAGCATTTT.

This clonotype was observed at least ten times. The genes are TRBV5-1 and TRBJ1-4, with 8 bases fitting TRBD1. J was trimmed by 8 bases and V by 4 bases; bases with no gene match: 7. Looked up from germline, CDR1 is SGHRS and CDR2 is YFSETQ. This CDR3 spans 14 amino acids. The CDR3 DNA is TGCGCCAGCAGCGTATCGAACAGGGGGGAAAAACTGTTTTTT. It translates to CASSVSNRGEKLFF.

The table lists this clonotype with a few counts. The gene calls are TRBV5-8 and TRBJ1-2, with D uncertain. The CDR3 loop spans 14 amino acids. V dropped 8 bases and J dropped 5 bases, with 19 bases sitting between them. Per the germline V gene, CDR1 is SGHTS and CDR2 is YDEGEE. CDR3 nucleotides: TGTGCCAGTACCCTCCGCGGGGTAGGGTATGGCTACACCTTC. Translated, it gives CASTLRGVGYGYTF.

CDR3 sequence reads: CARDPQGINEQYF. The CDR3, as DNA: TGTGCTAGAGATCCCCAGGGGATTAACGAGCAGTACTTC. V is TRBV19 and J is TRBJ2-7, with a possible D match to TRBD1 (6 bases). Germline CDR1 is LNHDA and CDR2 is SQIVND (reference sequence). CDR3 length: 13 amino acids.

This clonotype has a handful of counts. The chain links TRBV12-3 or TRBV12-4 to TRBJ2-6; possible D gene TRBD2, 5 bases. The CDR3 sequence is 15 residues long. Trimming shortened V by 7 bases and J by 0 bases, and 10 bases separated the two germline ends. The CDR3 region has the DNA TGTGCCAGCACTCGGACTGACTCTGGGGCCAACGTCCTGACTTTC. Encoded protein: CASTRTDSGANVLTF.

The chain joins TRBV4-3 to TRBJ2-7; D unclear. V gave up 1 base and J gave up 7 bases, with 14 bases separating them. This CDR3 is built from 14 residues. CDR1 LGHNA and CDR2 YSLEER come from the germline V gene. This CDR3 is CASSQGLVAGEQYF. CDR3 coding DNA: TGCGCCAGCAGCCAAGGGCTAGTCGCCGGGGAGCAGTACTTC.

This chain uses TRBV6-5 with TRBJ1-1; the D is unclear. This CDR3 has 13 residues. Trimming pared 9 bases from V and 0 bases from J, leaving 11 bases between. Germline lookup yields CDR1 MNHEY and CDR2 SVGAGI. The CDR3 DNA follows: TGTGCCAGTGCAGAAGGCCTGAACACTGAAGCTTTCTTT. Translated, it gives CASAEGLNTEAFF.

CDR3 sequence reads: CASRWTSGSRETQYF. The CDR3 nucleotides read TGTGCCAGCAGATGGACTAGCGGGAGTCGGGAGACCCAGTACTTC. The rearrangement uses TRBV6-2 or TRBV6-3 and TRBJ2-5; 13 nucleotides align to TRBD2. Germline values: CDR1 MNHEY, CDR2 SVGEGT. Trimming cost V 6 bases and J 5 bases; bases outside gene matches: 6. The CDR3 runs to 15 residues.

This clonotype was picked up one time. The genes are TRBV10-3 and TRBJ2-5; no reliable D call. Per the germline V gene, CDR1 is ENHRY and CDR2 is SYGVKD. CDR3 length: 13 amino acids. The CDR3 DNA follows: TGTGACAGCAGTTACTCGGATGGAGAGACCCAGTACTTC. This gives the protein CDSSYSDGETQYF.

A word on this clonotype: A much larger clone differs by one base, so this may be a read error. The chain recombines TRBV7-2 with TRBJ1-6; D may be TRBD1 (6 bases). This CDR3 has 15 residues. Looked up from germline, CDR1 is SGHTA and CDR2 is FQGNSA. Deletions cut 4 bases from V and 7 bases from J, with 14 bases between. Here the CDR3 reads CASSWGRGGNSPLHF. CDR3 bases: TGTGCCAGCAGCTGGGGCAGGGGAGGCAATTCACCCCTCCACTTT.

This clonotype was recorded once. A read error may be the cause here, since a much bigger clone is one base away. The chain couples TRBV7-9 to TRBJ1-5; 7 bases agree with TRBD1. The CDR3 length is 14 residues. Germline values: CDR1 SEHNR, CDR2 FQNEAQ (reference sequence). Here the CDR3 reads CASSEEGQNRPQHF. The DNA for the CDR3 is TGTGCCAGCAGTGAGGAGGGACAGAATCGGCCCCAGCATTTT.

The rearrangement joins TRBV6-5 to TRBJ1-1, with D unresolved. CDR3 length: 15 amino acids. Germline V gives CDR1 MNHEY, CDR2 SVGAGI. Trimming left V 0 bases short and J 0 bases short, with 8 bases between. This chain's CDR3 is CASSYSPIMNTEAFF. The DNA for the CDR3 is TGTGCCAGCAGTTACTCGCCCATCATGAACACTGAAGCTTTCTTT.

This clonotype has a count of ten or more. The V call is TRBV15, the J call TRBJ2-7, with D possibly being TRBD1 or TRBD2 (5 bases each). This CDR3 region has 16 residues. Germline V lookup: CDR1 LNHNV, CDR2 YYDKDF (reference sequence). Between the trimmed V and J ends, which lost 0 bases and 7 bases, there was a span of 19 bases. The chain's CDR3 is CATSRDRGTAWGEQYF. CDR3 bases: TGTGCCACCAGCAGAGATCGTGGAACAGCTTGGGGGGAGCAGTACTTC.

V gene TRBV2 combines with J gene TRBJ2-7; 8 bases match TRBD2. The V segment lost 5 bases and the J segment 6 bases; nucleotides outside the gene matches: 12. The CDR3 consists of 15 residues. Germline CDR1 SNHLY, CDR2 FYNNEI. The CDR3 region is CASSLQAGVRGEQYF. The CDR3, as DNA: TGTGCCAGCAGTTTGCAAGCGGGAGTGAGGGGCGAGCAGTACTTC.

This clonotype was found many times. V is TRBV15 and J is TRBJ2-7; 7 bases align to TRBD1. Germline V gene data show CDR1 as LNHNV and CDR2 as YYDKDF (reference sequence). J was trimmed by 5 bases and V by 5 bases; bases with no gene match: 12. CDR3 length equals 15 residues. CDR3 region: CATSWTGGGSDEQYF. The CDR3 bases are TGTGCCACCAGCTGGACAGGTGGGGGATCGGACGAGCAGTACTTC.

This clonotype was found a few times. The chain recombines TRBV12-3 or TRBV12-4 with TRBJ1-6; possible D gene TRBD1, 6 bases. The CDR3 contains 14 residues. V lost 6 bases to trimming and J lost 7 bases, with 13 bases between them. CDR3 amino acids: CASRYRANNSPLHF. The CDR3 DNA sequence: TGTGCCAGCAGATACAGGGCAAACAATTCACCCCTCCACTTT.

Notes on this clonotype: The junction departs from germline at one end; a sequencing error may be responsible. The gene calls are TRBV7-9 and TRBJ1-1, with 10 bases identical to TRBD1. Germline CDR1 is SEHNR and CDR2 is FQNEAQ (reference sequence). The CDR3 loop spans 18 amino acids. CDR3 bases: TGCGCCAGCAGCCAAGATCGGGACAGGGGTTGGGTGAGGACTGAAGCTTTCTTT. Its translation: CASSQDRDRGWVRTEAFF.

CDR3 DNA: TGCAGCGCCAGCAGCCTTGTGGGGGTCACTGAAGCTTTCTTT. The encoded protein is CSASSLVGVTEAFF. This sequence joins TRBV29-1 and TRBJ1-1; the D gene is possibly TRBD1 (5 bases). Germline CDR1 and CDR2: SQVTM and ANQGSEA. With 7 bases removed from V and 4 bases from J, the gap between germline ends came to 19 bases. The CDR3 contains 14 residues. The complete variable domain, with remaining parts taken from reference TRBV29-1 and TRBJ1-1, reads SAVISQKPSRDICQRGTSLTIQCQVDSQVTMMFWYRQQPGQSLTLIATANQGSEATYESGFVIDKFPISRPNLTFSTLTVSNMSPEDSSIYLCSASSLVGVTEAFFGQGTRLTVV.

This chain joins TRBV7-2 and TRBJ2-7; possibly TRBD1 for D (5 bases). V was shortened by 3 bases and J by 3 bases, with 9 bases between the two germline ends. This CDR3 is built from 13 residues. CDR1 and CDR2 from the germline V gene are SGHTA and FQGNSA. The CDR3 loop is CASSFRVRYEQYF. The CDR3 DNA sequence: TGTGCCAGCAGCTTCAGGGTCCGCTACGAGCAGTACTTC. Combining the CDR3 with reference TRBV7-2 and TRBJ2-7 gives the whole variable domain GAGVSQSPSNKVTEKGKDVELRCDPISGHTALYWYRQSLGQGLEFLIYFQGNSAPDKSGLPSDRFSAERTGGSVSTLTIQRTQQEDSAVYLCASSFRVRYEQYFGPGTRLTVT.

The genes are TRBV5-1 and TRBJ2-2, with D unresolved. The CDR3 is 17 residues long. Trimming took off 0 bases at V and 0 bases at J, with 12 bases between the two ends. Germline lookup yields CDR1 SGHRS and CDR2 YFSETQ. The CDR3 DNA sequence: TGCGCCAGCAGCTTGGCCGTTTCGGCCCCGAACACCGGGGAGCTGTTTTTT. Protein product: CASSLAVSAPNTGELFF.

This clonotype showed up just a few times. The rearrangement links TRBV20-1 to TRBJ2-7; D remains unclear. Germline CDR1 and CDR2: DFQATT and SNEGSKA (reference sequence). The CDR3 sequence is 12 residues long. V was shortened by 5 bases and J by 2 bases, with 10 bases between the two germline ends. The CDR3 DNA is TGCAGTGCTTCTACTTTCACCTACGAGCAGTACTTC. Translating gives CSASTFTYEQYF.

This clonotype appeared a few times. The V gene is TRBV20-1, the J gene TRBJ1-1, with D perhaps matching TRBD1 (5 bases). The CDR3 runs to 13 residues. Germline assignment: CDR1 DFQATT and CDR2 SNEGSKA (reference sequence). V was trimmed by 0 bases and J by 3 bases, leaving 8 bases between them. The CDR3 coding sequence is TGCAGTGCTAGAGATTGGGGCTACACTGAAGCTTTCTTT. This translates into CSARDWGYTEAFF.

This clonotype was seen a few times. CDR3 sequence: CASSQAGRHQVDGYTF. The CDR3 coding sequence is TGTGCCAGCAGCCAAGCGGGCAGGCATCAGGTGGATGGCTACACCTTC. This rearrangement joins TRBV4-2 to TRBJ1-2; D remains ambiguous. V was clipped by 1 base and J by 6 bases, with 18 bases between them. This CDR3 is built from 16 residues. Germline CDR1 and CDR2: LGHNA and YNFKEQ.

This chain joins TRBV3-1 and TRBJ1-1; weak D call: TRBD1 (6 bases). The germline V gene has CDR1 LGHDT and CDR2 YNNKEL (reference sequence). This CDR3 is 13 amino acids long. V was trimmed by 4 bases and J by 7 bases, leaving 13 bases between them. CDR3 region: CASSRDRYHEAFF. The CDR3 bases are TGTGCCAGCAGCCGAGACAGGTACCATGAAGCTTTCTTT.

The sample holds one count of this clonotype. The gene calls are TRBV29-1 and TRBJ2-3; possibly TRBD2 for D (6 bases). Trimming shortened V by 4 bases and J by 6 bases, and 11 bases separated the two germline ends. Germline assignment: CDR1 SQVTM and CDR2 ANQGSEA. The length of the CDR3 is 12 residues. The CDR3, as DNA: TGCAGCGTTGTCCCCGGAGGGGATACGCAGTATTTT. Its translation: CSVVPGGDTQYF.

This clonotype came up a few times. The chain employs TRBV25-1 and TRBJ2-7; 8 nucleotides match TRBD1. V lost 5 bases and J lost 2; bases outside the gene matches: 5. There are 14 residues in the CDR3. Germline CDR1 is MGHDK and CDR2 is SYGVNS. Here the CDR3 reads CASSRDRGAYEQYF. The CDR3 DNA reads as TGTGCCAGCAGTCGTGACAGGGGCGCCTACGAGCAGTACTTC.

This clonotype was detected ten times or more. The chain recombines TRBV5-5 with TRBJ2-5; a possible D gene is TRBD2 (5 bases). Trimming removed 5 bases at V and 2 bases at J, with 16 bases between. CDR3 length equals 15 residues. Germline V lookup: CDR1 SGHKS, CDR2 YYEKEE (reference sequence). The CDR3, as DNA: TGTGCCAGCAGAAACCGAGCGGACCAACAAGAGACCCAGTACTTC. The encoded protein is CASRNRADQQETQYF.